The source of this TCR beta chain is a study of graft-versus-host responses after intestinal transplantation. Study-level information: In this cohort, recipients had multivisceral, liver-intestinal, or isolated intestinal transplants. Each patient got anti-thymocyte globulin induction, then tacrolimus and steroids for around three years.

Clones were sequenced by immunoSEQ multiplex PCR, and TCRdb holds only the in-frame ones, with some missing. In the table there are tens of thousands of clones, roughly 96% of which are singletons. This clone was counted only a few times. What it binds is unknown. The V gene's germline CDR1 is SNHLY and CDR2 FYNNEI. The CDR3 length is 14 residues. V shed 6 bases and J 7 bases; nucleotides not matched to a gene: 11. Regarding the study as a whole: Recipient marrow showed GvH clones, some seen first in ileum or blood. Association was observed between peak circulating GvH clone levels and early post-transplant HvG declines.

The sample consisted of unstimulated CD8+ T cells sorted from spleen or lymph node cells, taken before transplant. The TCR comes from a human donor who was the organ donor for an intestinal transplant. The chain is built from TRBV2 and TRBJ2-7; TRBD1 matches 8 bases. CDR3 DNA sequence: TGTGCCAGCAGGCAAGCGACAGGGGTGGAGGAGCAGTACTTC. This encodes CASRQATGVEEQYF.